This entry is about one T cell receptor beta chain. Every bulk PBMC sample received the same 350 ng of DNA. Repertoires were generated with immunoSEQ multiplex PCR, while TCRdb's copy carries only in-frame clones and drops some. The sample lists 4,000 to 4,500 clones; less than 90% were seen once. Trimming took off 2 bases at V and 9 bases at J, with 16 bases between the two ends. The CDR3 length is 14 residues. Germline V gives CDR1 LGHNA, CDR2 YSLEER. The data originate from a study of blood T cell dynamics during melanoma immunotherapy. Study overall: Standard first-line treatment here was pembrolizumab or nivolumab plus ipilimumab in metastatic melanoma.

As for time point: pre-treatment baseline. Response was assessed by RECIST 1.1 at 12 weeks, except a couple of rapid progressors. No patient had earlier systemic cancer treatment, concurrent immunosuppressants, or another active cancer. The chain couples TRBV4-3 to TRBJ1-2; D ambiguous. Here the sequenced sample was blood, taken from a patient treated with checkpoint blockade. The sequence came from a human donor with melanoma. CDR3 amino acids: CASSQSTGGKRYTF. DNA for the CDR3: TGCGCCAGCAGCCAATCTACTGGAGGGAAACGCTACACCTTC.